This T cell receptor beta chain came from a study of blood T cell repertoires in COVID-19. This clone was counted a single time. As handled by the study authors: By means of reference gene primer amplification, nucleated cell counts were estimated. Generated by immunoSEQ multiplex PCR, the TCRdb table keeps only in-frame clones and is missing some. V and J calls and clone size come straight from that table; D and trimming were deduced from the DNA. The sample yields roughly 100,000 clones, roughly 80% seen once. The clonotype originates from a woman aged 60-75 years with acute or convalescent COVID-19. The sample consisted of peripheral blood.

The CDR3 spells CASSPNAPTLSSYEQYF. The CDR3 region has the DNA TGTGCCAGCAGCCCAAATGCACCGACATTGAGCTCCTACGAGCAGTACTTC. The chain carries TRBV7-6 and TRBJ2-7; D is undetermined. Between the trimmed V and J ends, which lost 5 bases and 0 bases, there was a span of 20 bases. Germline values: CDR1 SGHVS, CDR2 FNYEAQ. This CDR3 region has 17 residues.